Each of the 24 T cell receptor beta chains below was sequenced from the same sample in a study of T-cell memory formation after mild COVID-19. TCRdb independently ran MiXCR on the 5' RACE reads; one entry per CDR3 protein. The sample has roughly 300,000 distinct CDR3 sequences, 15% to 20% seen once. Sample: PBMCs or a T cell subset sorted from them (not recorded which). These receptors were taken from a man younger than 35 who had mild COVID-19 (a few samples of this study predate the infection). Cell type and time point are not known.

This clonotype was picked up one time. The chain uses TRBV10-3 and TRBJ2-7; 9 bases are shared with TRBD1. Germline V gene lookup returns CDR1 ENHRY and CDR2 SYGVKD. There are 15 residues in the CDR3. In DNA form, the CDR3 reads TGTGCCATCAGTGACCGGGACAGGGCCGCCAGCGAGCTGTACGTC. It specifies CAISDRDRAASELYV.

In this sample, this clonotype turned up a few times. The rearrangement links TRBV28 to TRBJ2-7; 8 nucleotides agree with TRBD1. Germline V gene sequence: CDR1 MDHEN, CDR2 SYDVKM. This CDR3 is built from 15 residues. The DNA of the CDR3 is TGTGCCAGCAGTTCGACCTCCGGACAGGGAATTGCCACCCCAGTC. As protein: CASSSTSGQGIATPV.

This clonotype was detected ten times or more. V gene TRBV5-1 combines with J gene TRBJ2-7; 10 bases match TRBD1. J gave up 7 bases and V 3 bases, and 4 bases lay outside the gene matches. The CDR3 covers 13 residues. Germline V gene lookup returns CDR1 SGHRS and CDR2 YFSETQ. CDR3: CASSSGQGREQYF. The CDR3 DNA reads TGCGCCAGCAGCTCGGGACAGGGGCGTGAGCAGTACTTC.

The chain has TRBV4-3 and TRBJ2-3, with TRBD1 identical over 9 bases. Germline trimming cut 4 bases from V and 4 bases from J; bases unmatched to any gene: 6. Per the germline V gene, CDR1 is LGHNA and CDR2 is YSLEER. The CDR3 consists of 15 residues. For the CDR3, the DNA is TGCGCCAGCAGCCTCGTCGGGACAGGGTCAGATACGCAGTATTTT. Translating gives CASSLVGTGSDTQYF.

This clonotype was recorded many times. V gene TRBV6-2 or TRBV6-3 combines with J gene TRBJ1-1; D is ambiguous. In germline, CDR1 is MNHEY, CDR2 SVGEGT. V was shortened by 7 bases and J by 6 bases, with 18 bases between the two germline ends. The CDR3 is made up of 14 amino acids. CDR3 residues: CASTSGREWAEAFF. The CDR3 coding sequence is TGTGCCAGCACTTCGGGCCGCGAATGGGCTGAAGCTTTCTTT.

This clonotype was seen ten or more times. CDR3 DNA: TGTGCCAGCAGAGAGGGTAGGGAGGCCACCGGGGAGCTGTTTTTT. This sequence encodes CASREGREATGELFF. The rearrangement joins TRBV6-2 or TRBV6-3 to TRBJ2-2; D perhaps matches TRBD2 (6 bases). Trimming cost V 6 bases and J 4 bases, with 15 bases left between them. CDR1 MNHEY and CDR2 SVGEGT come from the germline V gene. The CDR3 loop spans 15 amino acids.

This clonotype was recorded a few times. The CDR3 sequence is CASSPLGGGQVEQFF. DNA for the CDR3: TGTGCCAGCTCACCATTGGGGGGGGGCCAGGTTGAGCAGTTCTTC. V and J are TRBV18 and TRBJ2-1, with a possible D match to TRBD2 (7 bases). CDR1 is KGHSH and CDR2 is LQKENI in the germline V gene. This CDR3 comprises 15 residues. V lost 2 bases to trimming and J lost 9 bases, with 17 bases between them. The full variable domain, rest sourced from reference TRBV18 and TRBJ2-1, is NAGVMQNPRHLVRRRGQEARLRCSPMKGHSHVYWYRQLPEEGLKFMVYLQKENIIDESGMPKERFSAEFPKEGPSILRIQQVVRGDSAAYFCASSPLGGGQVEQFFGPGTRLTVL.

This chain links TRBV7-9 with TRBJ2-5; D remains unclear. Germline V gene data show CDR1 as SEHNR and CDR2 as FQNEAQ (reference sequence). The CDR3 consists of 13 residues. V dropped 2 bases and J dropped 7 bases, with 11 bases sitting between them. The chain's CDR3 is CASSLSEYGTQYF. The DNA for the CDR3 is TGTGCCAGCAGCTTATCGGAGTACGGGACCCAGTACTTC.

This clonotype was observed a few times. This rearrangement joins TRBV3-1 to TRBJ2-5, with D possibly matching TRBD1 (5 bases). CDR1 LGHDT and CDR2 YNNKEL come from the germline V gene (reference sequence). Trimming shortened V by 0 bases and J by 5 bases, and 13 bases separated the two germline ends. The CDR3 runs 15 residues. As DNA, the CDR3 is TGTGCCAGCAGCCAAGATGCGGCAGGGCGGGAGACCCAGTACTTC. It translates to CASSQDAAGRETQYF.

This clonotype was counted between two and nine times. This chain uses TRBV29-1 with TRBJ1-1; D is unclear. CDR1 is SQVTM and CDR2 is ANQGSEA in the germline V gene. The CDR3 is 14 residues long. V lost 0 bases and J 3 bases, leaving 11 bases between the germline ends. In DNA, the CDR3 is TGCAGCGTTGAAGATAACCGACCGGACACTGAAGCTTTCTTT. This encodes CSVEDNRPDTEAFF.

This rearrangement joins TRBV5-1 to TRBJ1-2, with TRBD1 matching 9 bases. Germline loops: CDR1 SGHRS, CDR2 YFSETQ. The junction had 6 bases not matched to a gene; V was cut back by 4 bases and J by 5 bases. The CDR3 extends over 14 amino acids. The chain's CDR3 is CASSRTGEIYGYTF. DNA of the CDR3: TGCGCCAGCAGCCGGACAGGGGAGATTTATGGCTACACCTTC.

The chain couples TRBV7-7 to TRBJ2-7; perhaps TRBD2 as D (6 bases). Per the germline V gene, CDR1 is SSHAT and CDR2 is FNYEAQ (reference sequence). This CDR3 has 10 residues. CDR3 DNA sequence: TGTGCTAGCCCGGGGGACGAGCAGTACGTC. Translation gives CASPGDEQYV.

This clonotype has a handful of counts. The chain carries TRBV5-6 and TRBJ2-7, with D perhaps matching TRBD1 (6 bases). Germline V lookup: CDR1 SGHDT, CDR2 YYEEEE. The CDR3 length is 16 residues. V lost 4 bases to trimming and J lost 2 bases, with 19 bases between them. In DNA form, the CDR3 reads TGTGCCAGCAGCCTATACAGGGCAAGGGCCCCCTACGAGCAGTACGTC. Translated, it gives CASSLYRARAPYEQYV.

CDR3 bases: TGCAGCGTTGTGAACGGAAGCACCTACGAGCAGTACTTC. Protein product: CSVVNGSTYEQYF. The chain is built from TRBV29-1 and TRBJ2-7; D is unresolved. The CDR3 sequence is 13 residues long. CDR1 SQVTM and CDR2 ANQGSEA come from the germline V gene. Trimming pared 4 bases from V and 2 bases from J, leaving 12 bases between.

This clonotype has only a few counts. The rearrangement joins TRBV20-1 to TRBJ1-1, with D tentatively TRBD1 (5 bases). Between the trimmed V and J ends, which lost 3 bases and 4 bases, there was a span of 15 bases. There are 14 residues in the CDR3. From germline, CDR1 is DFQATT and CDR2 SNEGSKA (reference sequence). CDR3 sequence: CSASIRGEGTEAFF. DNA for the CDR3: TGCAGTGCTAGTATTCGGGGGGAGGGCACTGAAGCTTTCTTT.

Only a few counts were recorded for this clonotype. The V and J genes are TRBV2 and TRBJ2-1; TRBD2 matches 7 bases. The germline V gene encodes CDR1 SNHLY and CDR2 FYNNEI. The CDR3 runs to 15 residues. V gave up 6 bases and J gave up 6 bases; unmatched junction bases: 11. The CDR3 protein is CASSPREERGNEQFF. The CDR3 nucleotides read TGTGCCAGCAGCCCCCGGGAGGAGCGGGGCAATGAGCAGTTCTTC.

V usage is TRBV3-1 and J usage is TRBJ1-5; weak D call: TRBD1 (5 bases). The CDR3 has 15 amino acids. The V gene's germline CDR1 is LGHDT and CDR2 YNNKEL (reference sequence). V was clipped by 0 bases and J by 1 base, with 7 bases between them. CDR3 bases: TGTGCCAGCAGCCAAGACTCAGGGAGCAATCAGCCCCAGCATTTT. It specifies CASSQDSGSNQPQHF.

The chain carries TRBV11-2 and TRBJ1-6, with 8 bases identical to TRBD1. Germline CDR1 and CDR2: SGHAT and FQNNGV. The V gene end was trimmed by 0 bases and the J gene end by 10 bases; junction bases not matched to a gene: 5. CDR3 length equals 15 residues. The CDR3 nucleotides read TGTGCCAGCAGCTTAGATCGGACAGGGAACTCACCCCTCCACTTT. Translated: CASSLDRTGNSPLHF.

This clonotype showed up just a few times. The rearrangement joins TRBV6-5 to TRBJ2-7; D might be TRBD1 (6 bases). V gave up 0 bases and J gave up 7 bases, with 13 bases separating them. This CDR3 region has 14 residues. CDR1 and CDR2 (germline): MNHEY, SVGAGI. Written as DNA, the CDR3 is TGTGCCAGCAGTTACTCCGGGACAAGCAGAGAGCAGTACTTC. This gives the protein CASSYSGTSREQYF.

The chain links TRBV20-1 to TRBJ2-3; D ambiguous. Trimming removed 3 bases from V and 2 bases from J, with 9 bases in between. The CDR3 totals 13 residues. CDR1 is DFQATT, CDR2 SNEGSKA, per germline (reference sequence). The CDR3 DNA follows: TGCAGTGCTAGTGCGACGAACACAGATACGCAGTATTTT. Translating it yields CSASATNTDTQYF.

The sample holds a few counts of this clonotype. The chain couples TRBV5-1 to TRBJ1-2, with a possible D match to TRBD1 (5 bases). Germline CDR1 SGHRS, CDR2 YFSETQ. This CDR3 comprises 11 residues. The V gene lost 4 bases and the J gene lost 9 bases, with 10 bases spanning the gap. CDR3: CASSQDRSYTF. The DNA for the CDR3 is TGCGCCAGCAGCCAAGACAGAAGCTACACCTTC.

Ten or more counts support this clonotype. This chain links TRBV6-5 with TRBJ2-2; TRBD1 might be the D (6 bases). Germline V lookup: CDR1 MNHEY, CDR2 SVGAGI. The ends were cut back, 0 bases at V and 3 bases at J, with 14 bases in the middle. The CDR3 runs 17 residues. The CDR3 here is CASSYSPRGADTGELFF. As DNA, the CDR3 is TGTGCCAGCAGTTACTCCCCCAGGGGTGCGGACACCGGGGAGCTGTTTTTT.

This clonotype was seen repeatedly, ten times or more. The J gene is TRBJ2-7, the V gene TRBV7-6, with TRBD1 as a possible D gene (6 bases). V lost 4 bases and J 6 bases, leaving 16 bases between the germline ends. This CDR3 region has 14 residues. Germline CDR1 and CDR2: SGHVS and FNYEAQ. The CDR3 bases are TGTGCCAGCAGCTCCCGGGCAGGGGCTGGCGAGCAGTACTTC. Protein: CASSSRAGAGEQYF.

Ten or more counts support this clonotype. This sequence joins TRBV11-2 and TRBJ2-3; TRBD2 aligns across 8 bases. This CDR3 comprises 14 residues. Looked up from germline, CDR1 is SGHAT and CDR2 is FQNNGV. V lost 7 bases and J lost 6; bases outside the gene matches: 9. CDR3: CASTGLARRDTQYF. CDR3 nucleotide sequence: TGTGCCAGCACCGGACTAGCCCGGAGGGATACGCAGTATTTT. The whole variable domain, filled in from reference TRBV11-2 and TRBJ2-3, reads EAGVAQSPRYKIIEKRQSVAFWCNPISGHATLYWYQQILGQGPKLLIQFQNNGVVDDSQLPKDRFSAERLKGVDSTLKIQPAKLEDSAVYLCASTGLARRDTQYFGPGTRLTVL.